This T cell receptor beta chain was recorded in a study of T cell responses to AZD1222 COVID-19 vaccine (dated by TCRdb to 2020 to 2022). Study-level background: TCR sequencing covered more than 230 trial participants: nearly 210 given two doses of AZD1222 and about 26 given two doses of MenACWY control vaccine. Enrollment into the trials was organized by age into subgroups of 18-55, 56-69 and 70-plus years, and those subgroups contained 148, 28 and 57 TCR-sequenced participants, respectively.

V loses 2 bases at its end and J loses 8 bases; junction bases beyond the gene matches: 10. Inclusive of the bounding cysteine and phenylalanine, the CDR3 is 16 residues long. The CDR3 DNA has 48 bases and is translated from base 1. Sequences SGHTA (CDR1) and FQGNSA (CDR2) are obtained from the germline V gene. Comment on this clone: Its antigen is unknown. Per-base quality was not reported, and no clone a single base away is much larger than it.

The CDR3 regions of human TCRbeta chains were subjected to immunosequencing. As for how the authors treated the data: TCRs in the repertoires were compared against a reference library of SARS-CoV-2-specific TCRs that had been generated with the MIRA antigen-specificity platform. Breadth was defined as the fraction of unique TCRs that were SARS-CoV-2-associated, and depth was defined as the fraction of total T cells that were SARS-CoV-2-associated. Using the MIRA data, each spike-specific TCR was assigned both to the spike region to which the TCR was reactive and to a CD4 or CD8 class. Log10-transformed breadth and depth values were compared by one-way ANOVA with Sidak's multiple comparisons tests. In its TCRdb copy, this immuneACCESS table keeps in-frame sequences only and misses some clones. Where compared with another copy, unresolved V genes explain less than half of these, and the others have no known cause. That table is the source of V, J and clone size, and D and trimming were worked out from the DNA. Here the sample has around 110,000 clones; around 85% occur a single time. Of the sample, roughly 3.9% falls within the top ten clones.

In light of the paper, this sample's time point label describes: baseline before first vaccination. What the treatment or condition label conveys for this sample: meningococcal conjugate vaccine given as trial control. Vaccinee samples came from UK trials COV001 and COV002, including a single-blind randomized controlled phase 2/3 trial of AZD1222 (ChAdOx1 nCoV-19) in healthy adults. For TCRbeta chain sequencing, PBMC samples from trial participants were taken at day 0 and at day 28 after the second dose. Points the paper makes about the study in general: Conclusions about previously exposed vaccinees are limited because only six or seven AZD1222 recipients were SARS-CoV-2 seropositive at baseline. CD4 TCRs associated with the vaccine covered the entire spike protein, and the dominant responses were in regions 160-218 and 743-854. Participants were mostly white British, with more females than males. The authors suggested clonal diversity may have been underestimated. Reportedly, almost half of the unique spike-specific TCRs recognized epitopes lying outside the regions that are mutated in the B.1.351 and B.1.1.7 variants. After two AZD1222 doses, spike-specific TCR breadth and depth were significantly higher than at day 0 and than in MenACWY recipients. Because no day 14 peak-response samples were available, repertoires were characterized only after the peak T cell response. In the small 56-69-year group, the increase in depth fell short of significance, most likely because of low power.

The starting material was peripheral blood, obtained on day 0 of MenACWY control vaccination. This TCR was sampled from an adult in good health. Here the chain combines TRBV7-2 and TRBJ2-1, with 9 middle bases fitting TRBD2. CDR3 loop: CASSLHPAGGLDEQFF. The sequenced DNA: TGTGCCAGCAGCTTACACCCAGCGGGGGGCCTCGATGAGCAGTTCTTC.